One and the same sample provided the 18 T cell receptor beta chains below, sequenced in a study of CD8+CD57+ T cells in acquired aplastic anemia. TCR beta VDJ combinations and CDR3 sequences were profiled from genomic DNA. A single record per CDR3 protein comes from TCRdb applying MiXCR to the reads. This sample has about 170,000 distinct CDR3 sequences, with approximately 40% found just once. The specimen was sorted CD4+, CD8+, or CD8+CD57+ T cells (not recorded which) from PBMCs. These receptors came from a human donor in good health.

The chain carries TRBV9 and TRBJ1-6; the D gene is possibly TRBD1 (6 bases). CDR1 SGDLS and CDR2 YYNGEE come from the germline V gene. This CDR3 has 16 residues. V was pared by 3 bases and J by 4 bases, with 14 bases between. The CDR3 DNA reads as TGTGCCAGCAGCGAAGGGGGTCGGGGGTATAATTCACCCCTCCACTTT. Protein sequence: CASSEGGRGYNSPLHF.

This clonotype was detected ten times or more. This rearrangement joins TRBV14 to TRBJ1-5; D not certain. The CDR3 loop spans 14 amino acids. The germline CDR1 and CDR2 sequences are SGHDN and FVKESK. Between the trimmed V and J ends, which lost 3 bases and 0 bases, there was a span of 6 bases. The CDR3 bases are TGTGCCAGCAGCCAGGCTTATAGCAATCAGCCCCAGCATTTT. It codes for CASSQAYSNQPQHF.

A word on this clonotype: A much more abundant neighbour one base away suggests this may be a read error. The chain is built from TRBV6-1 and TRBJ1-1; the D is unclear. The CDR3 totals 12 residues. Germline loops: CDR1 MNHNS, CDR2 SASEGT. The CDR3 region is CVSSERATEAFF. CDR3 sequence (DNA): TGTGTCAGCAGCGAGAGGGCGACTGAAGCTTTCTTT.

This clonotype occurred many times. CDR3 sequence: CSASPPGLAGALFF. CDR3 nucleotide sequence: TGCAGTGCTAGCCCGCCGGGACTAGCGGGGGCATTGTTCTTC. This chain connects TRBV20-1 to TRBJ2-1; 14 bases align to TRBD2. The germline CDR1 and CDR2 sequences are DFQATT and SNEGSKA (reference sequence). This CDR3 is built from 14 residues. With V trimmed by 3 bases and J by 15 bases, 10 bases remained unmatched.

This clonotype was detected many times. J is TRBJ2-4 and V is TRBV15; D unresolved. From germline, CDR1 is LNHNV and CDR2 YYDKDF (reference sequence). V lost 0 bases to trimming and J lost 0 bases, with 15 bases between them. The CDR3 length is 18 residues. The CDR3: CATSRDSRNGLAKNIQYF. DNA of the CDR3: TGTGCCACCAGCAGAGATAGCCGCAACGGCCTAGCCAAAAACATTCAGTACTTC.

This clonotype has ten or more counts. The chain joins TRBV7-8 to TRBJ1-1; D unresolved. Trimming cost V 0 bases and J 1 base, with 6 bases left between them. The CDR3 contains 14 residues. Germline V gives CDR1 SGHVS, CDR2 FQNEAQ. The CDR3 sequence is CASSLAWGNTEAFF. The DNA for the CDR3 is TGTGCCAGCAGCTTAGCCTGGGGGAACACTGAAGCTTTCTTT. The full variable domain, its missing parts supplied by reference TRBV7-8 and TRBJ1-1, is GAGVSQSPRYKVAKRGQDVALRCDPISGHVSLFWYQQALGQGPEFLTYFQNEAQLDKSGLPSDRFFAERPEGSVSTLKIQRTQQEDSAVYLCASSLAWGNTEAFFGQGTRLTVV.

Remarks on this clonotype: A read error may be the cause here, since a much bigger clone is one base away. J is TRBJ1-2 and V is TRBV6-5, with a possible D match to TRBD1 (5 bases). Germline lookup yields CDR1 MNHEY and CDR2 SVGAGI. The CDR3 is 15 residues long. Here the CDR3 reads CASSYSRRGVYGCTF. CDR3 nucleotides: TGTGCCAGCAGTTACTCGAGGAGGGGCGTCTATGGCTGCACCTTC.

The chain uses TRBV15 and TRBJ2-7; either TRBD1 or TRBD2 may fit D (5 bases each). Germline V CDR1 and CDR2: LNHNV, YYDKDF (reference sequence). Trimming stripped 1 base from V and 2 bases from J, with 9 bases between. This CDR3 comprises 14 residues. CDR3 residues: CATSRGTGPYEQYF. The CDR3 bases are TGTGCCACCAGCAGAGGGACGGGACCCTACGAGCAGTACTTC. Supplemented by reference TRBV15 and TRBJ2-7, the full variable domain reads DAMVIQNPRYQVTQFGKPVTLSCSQTLNHNVMYWYQQKSSQAPKLLFHYYDKDFNNEADTPDNFQSRRPNTSFCFLDIRSPGLGDTAMYLCATSRGTGPYEQYFGPGTRLTVT.

This clonotype was seen repeatedly, ten times or more. V is TRBV29-1 and J is TRBJ2-7; 10 nucleotides match TRBD2. Losses at the gene ends were 3 bases for V and 4 bases for J; bases not matched to a gene: 9. Germline V gene data show CDR1 as SQVTM and CDR2 as ANQGSEA. CDR3 size: 15 residues. CDR3 sequence (DNA): TGCAGCGTTGATGGCTCTAGCGGGGGAAGGTACGAGCAGTACTTC. Its translation: CSVDGSSGGRYEQYF.

This clonotype has at least ten counts. The V gene is TRBV19, the J gene TRBJ1-2; 9 bases align to TRBD1. After removal of 7 bases from V and 9 bases from J, the junction contained 15 bases not matched to a gene. This CDR3 comprises 15 residues. Germline values: CDR1 LNHDA, CDR2 SQIVND (reference sequence). CDR3 coding DNA: TGTGCCAGTAAAGGAACCGGGACAGGGATTTTGAGCTACACCTTC. This sequence encodes CASKGTGTGILSYTF.

This clonotype was found many times. The V and J genes are TRBV5-1 and TRBJ2-2; D ambiguous. Germline V lookup: CDR1 SGHRS, CDR2 YFSETQ. This CDR3 spans 12 amino acids. Trimming stripped 6 bases from V and 3 bases from J, with 6 bases between. CDR3 DNA sequence: TGCGCCAGCACACGGGACACCGGGGAGCTGTTTTTT. Its protein product is CASTRDTGELFF.

Worth noting for this clonotype: This may be a read error, as it is one base from a much larger clone. This chain links TRBV10-3 with TRBJ2-3, with D maybe TRBD2 (6 bases). The germline CDR1 and CDR2 sequences are ENHRY and SYGVKD. This CDR3 is built from 14 residues. Trimming left V 5 bases short and J 6 bases short, with 15 bases between. CDR3 sequence: CAISRTISVDTQYF. CDR3 sequence (DNA): TGTGCCATCAGTCGGACTATCAGTGTGGATACGCAGTATTTT.

The chain uses TRBV29-1 and TRBJ2-3; D assignment may be TRBD1 or TRBD2 (5 bases each). CDR1 and CDR2 (germline): SQVTM, ANQGSEA. Trimming shortened V by 3 bases and J by 1 base, and 8 bases separated the two germline ends. CDR3 length: 13 residues. The CDR3 reads CSVEGRRTDTQYF. The DNA for the CDR3 is TGCAGCGTTGAGGGACGCCGCACAGATACGCAGTATTTT.

The chain has TRBV18 and TRBJ2-2, with TRBD2 matching 14 bases. The CDR3 is 18 residues long. Germline-derived CDR1 and CDR2 are KGHSH and LQKENI. V gave up 1 base and J gave up 3 bases; unmatched junction bases: 4. The CDR3 DNA sequence: TGTGCCAGCTCACCACGCGGGACTAGCGGGAGTTACACCGGGGAGCTGTTTTTT. This gives the protein CASSPRGTSGSYTGELFF.

Ten or more counts support this clonotype. The rearrangement links TRBV20-1 to TRBJ2-7, with no clear D. The CDR3 is 14 amino acids. The germline CDR1 and CDR2 sequences are DFQATT and SNEGSKA (reference sequence). This chain's CDR3 is CASEGGKLSYEQYF. DNA of the CDR3: TGCGCCTCGGAAGGCGGAAAGCTCTCCTACGAGCAGTACTTC.

This clonotype occurred a few times. J is TRBJ2-5 and V is TRBV20-1; the D gene is possibly TRBD2 (5 bases). The germline CDR1 and CDR2 sequences are DFQATT and SNEGSKA (reference sequence). Between the trimmed V and J ends, which lost 0 bases and 0 bases, there was a span of 11 bases. The CDR3 contains 15 residues. The CDR3 bases are TGCAGTGCTAGAGATCCGGACTCCCACCAAGAGACCCAGTACTTC. Amino acids: CSARDPDSHQETQYF.

The chain has TRBV19 and TRBJ1-5; D unresolved. The germline CDR1 and CDR2 sequences are LNHDA and SQIVND (reference sequence). This CDR3 is built from 13 residues. Trimming shortened V by 3 bases and J by 2 bases, and 5 bases separated the two germline ends. In nucleotides, the CDR3 is TGTGCCAGTAGTATCTCGGGCAATCAGCCCCAGCATTTT. Protein product: CASSISGNQPQHF.

This clonotype was recorded at least ten times. V gene TRBV19 combines with J gene TRBJ1-6; D unclear. V gave up 6 bases and J gave up 6 bases, with 12 bases separating them. The CDR3 spans 14 residues. Germline lookup yields CDR1 LNHDA and CDR2 SQIVND (reference sequence). The CDR3 region is CASRSRDGNSPLHF. The CDR3 DNA reads TGTGCCAGTAGGTCCCGAGACGGTAATTCACCCCTCCACTTT. The variable domain in full, with the rest retrieved from reference TRBV19 and TRBJ1-6, is DGGITQSPKYLFRKEGQNVTLSCEQNLNHDAMYWYRQDPGQGLRLIYYSQIVNDFQKGDIAEGYSVSREKKESFPLTVTSAQKNPTAFYLCASRSRDGNSPLHFGNGTRLTVT.